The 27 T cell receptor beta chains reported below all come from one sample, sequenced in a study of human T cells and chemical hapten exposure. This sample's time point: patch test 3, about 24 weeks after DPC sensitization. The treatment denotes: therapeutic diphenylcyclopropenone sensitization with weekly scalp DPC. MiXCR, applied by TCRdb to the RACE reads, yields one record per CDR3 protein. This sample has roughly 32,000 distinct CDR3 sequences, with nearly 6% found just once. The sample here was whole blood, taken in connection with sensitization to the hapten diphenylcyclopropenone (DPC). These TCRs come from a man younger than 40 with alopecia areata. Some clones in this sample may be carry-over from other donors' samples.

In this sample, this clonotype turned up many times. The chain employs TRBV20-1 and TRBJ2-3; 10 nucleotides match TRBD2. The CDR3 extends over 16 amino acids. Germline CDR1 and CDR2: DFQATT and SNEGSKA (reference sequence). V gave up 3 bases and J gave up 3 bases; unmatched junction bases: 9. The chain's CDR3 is CSASPRGLANTDTQYF. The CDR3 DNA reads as TGCAGTGCTAGCCCTAGGGGACTAGCGAATACAGATACGCAGTATTTT.

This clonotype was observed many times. The DNA for the CDR3 is TGCAGCGTTGAATTGGTAGCGGGACCAAGGGGGCAGTTCTTC. Its translation is CSVELVAGPRGQFF. V usage is TRBV29-1 and J usage is TRBJ2-1; TRBD2 aligns across 8 bases. Per germline, CDR1 SQVTM and CDR2 ANQGSEA. V shed 2 bases and J 12 bases; nucleotides not matched to a gene: 12. The CDR3 length is 14 residues.

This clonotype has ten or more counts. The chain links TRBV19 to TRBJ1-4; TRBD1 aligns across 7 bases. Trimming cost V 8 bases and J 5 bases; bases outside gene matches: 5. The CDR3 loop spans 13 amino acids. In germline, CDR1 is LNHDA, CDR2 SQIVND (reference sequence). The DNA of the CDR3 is TGTGCCAGTGGGGACAGATTAAATGAAAAACTGTTTTTT. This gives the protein CASGDRLNEKLFF.

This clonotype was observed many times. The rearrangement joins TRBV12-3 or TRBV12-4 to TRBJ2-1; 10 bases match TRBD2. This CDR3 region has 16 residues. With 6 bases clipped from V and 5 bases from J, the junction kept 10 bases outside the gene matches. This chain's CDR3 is CASRPPSGRTNNEQFF. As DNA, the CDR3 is TGTGCCAGCAGGCCCCCTAGCGGGAGAACCAACAATGAGCAGTTCTTC.

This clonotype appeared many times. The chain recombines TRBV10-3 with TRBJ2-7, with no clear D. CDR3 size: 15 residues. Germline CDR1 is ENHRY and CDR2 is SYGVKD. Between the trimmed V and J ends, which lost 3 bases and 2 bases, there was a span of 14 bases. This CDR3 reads CAISDVTVGPYEQYF. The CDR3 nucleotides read TGTGCCATCAGTGATGTCACAGTAGGCCCCTACGAGCAGTACTTC.

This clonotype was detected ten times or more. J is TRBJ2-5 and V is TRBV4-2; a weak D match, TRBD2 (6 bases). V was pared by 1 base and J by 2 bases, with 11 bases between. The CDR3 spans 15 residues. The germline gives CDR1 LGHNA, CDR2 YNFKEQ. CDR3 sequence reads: CASSQVPGVQETQYF. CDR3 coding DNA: TGTGCCAGCAGCCAAGTCCCGGGGGTTCAAGAGACCCAGTACTTC.

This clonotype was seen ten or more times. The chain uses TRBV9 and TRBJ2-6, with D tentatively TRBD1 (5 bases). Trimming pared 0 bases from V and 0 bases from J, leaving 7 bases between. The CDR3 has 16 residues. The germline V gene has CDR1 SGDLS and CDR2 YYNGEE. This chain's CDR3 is CASSVGQRSGANVLTF. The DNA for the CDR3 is TGTGCCAGCAGCGTAGGACAGCGCTCTGGGGCCAACGTCCTGACTTTC.

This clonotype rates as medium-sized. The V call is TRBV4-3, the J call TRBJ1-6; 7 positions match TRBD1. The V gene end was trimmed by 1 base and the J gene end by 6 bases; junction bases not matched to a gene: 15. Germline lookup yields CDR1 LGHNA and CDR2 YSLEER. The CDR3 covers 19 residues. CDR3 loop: CASSQVGASLGQPNSPLHF. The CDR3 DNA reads TGCGCCAGCAGCCAAGTGGGAGCGAGCCTGGGACAGCCTAATTCACCCCTCCACTTT.

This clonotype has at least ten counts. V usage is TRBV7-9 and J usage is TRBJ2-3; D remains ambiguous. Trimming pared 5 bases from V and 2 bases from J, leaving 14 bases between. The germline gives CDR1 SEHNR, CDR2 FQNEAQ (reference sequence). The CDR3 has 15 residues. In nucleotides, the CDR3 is TGTGCCAGCAGCCCCCCACAGATTATCACAGATACGCAGTATTTT. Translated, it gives CASSPPQIITDTQYF.

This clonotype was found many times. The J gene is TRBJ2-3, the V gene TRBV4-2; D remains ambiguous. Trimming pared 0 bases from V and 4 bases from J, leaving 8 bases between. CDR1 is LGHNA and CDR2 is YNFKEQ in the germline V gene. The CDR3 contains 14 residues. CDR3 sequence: CASSQDPGADTQYF. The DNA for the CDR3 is TGTGCCAGCAGCCAAGACCCCGGTGCAGATACGCAGTATTTT.

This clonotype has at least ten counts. CDR3 sequence reads: CASNPGQGTYEQYF. In nucleotides, the CDR3 is TGTGCCAGCAACCCGGGACAGGGCACCTACGAGCAGTACTTC. The V call is TRBV6-5, the J call TRBJ2-7; TRBD1 aligns across 9 bases. The CDR3 contains 14 residues. The ends lost 7 bases at V and 2 bases at J; junction bases unmatched: 6. Germline CDR1 MNHEY, CDR2 SVGAGI.

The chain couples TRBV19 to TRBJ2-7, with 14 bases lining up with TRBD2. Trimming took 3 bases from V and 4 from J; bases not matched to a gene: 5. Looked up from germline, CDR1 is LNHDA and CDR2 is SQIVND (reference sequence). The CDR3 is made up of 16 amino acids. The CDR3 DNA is TGTGCCAGTAGTATCTCGGGACTAGCGGGAGCGTACGAGCAGTACTTC. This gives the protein CASSISGLAGAYEQYF.

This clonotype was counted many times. CDR3 nucleotides: TGCAGCGCTGTACCTGCCACTAACTATGGCTACACCTTC. It yields the protein CSAVPATNYGYTF. This chain connects TRBV29-1 to TRBJ1-2; D call uncertain. Trimming removed 7 bases from V and 0 bases from J, with 12 bases in between. There are 13 residues in the CDR3. The germline V gene encodes CDR1 SQVTM and CDR2 ANQGSEA.

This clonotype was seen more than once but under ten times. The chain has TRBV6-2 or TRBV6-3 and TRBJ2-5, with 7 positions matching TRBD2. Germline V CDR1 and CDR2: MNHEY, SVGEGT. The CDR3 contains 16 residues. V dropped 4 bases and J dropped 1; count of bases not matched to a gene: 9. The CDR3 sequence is CASSSLSTSRQETQYF. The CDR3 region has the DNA TGTGCCAGCAGTTCCCTCTCGACTAGCCGCCAAGAGACCCAGTACTTC.

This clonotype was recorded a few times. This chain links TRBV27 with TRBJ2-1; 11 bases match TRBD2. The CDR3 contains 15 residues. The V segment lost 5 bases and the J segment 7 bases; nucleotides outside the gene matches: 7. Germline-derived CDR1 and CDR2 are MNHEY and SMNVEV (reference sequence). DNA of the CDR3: TGTGCCAGCAGTATCTTGACTAGCGGGGTAAATGAGCAGTTCTTC. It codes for CASSILTSGVNEQFF.

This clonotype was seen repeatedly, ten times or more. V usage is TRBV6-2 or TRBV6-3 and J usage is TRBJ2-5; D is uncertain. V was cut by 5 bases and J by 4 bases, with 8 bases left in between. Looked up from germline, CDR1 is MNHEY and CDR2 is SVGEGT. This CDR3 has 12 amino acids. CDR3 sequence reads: CASSPPTETQYF. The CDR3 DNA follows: TGTGCCAGCAGTCCCCCCACAGAGACCCAGTACTTC.

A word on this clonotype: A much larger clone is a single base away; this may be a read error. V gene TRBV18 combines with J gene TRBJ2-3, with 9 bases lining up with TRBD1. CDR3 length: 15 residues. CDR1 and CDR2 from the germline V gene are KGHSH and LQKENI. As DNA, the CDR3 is TGTGCCAGCTCCCCAGAGGACAGGGGCACAGATACGCGGTATTTT. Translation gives CASSPEDRGTDTRYF.

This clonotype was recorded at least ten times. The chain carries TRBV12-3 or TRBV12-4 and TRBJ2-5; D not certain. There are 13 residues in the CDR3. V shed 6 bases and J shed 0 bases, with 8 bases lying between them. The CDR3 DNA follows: TGTGCCAGCAGACAGACGTACCAAGAGACCCAGTACTTC. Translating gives CASRQTYQETQYF.

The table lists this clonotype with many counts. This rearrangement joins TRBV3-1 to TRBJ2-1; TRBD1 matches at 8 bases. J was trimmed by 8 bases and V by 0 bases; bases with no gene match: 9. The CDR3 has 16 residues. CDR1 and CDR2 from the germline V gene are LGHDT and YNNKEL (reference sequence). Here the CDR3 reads CASSQDSTGGSDEQFF. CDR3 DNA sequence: TGTGCCAGCAGCCAAGACTCAACAGGGGGAAGCGATGAGCAGTTCTTC.

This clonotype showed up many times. CDR3 sequence (DNA): TGCAGCGTTGAAGGGACAGGGGCAGAGGATACGCAGTATTTT. Translating gives CSVEGTGAEDTQYF. J is TRBJ2-3 and V is TRBV29-1; 9 nucleotides align to TRBD1. Trimming took 1 base from V and 6 from J; bases not matched to a gene: 5. The CDR3 is 14 amino acids. Germline loops: CDR1 SQVTM, CDR2 ANQGSEA.

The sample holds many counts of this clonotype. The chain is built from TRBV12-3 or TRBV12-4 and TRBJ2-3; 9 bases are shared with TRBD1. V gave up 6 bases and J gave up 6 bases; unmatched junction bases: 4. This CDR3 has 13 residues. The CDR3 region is CASSTGGYDTQYF. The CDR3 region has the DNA TGTGCCAGCAGCACAGGGGGCTACGATACGCAGTATTTT.

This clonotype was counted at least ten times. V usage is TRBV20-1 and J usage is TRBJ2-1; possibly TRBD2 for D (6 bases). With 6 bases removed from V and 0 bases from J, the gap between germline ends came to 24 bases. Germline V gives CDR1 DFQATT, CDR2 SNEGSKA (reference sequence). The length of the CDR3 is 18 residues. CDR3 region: CSARKGGTPQSSYNEQFF. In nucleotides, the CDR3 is TGCAGTGCGCGAAAGGGCGGGACCCCCCAAAGCTCCTACAATGAGCAGTTCTTC.

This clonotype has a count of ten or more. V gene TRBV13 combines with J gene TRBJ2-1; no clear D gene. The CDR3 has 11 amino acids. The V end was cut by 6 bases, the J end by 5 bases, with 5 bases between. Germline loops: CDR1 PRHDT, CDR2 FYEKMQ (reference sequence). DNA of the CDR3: TGTGCCAGCAGTACAAACAATGAGCAGTTCTTC. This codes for CASSTNNEQFF.

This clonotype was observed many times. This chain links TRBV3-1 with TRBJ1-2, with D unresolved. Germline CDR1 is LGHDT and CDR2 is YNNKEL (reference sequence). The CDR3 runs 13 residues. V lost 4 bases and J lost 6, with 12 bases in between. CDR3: CASSPVGNHGYTF. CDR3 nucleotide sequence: TGTGCCAGCAGCCCCGTCGGGAACCATGGCTACACCTTC. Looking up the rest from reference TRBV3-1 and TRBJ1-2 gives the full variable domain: DTAVSQTPKYLVTQMGNDKSIKCEQNLGHDTMYWYKQDSKKFLKIMFSYNNKELIINETVPNRFSPKSPDKAHLNLHINSLELGDSAVYFCASSPVGNHGYTFGSGTRLTVV.

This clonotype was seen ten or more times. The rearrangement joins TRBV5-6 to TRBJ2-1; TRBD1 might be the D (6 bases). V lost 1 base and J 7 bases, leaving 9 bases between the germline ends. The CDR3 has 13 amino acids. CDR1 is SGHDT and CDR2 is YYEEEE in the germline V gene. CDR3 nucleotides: TGTGCCAGCAGCTTGTCGCAGGGGAATGAGCAGTTCTTC. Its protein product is CASSLSQGNEQFF.

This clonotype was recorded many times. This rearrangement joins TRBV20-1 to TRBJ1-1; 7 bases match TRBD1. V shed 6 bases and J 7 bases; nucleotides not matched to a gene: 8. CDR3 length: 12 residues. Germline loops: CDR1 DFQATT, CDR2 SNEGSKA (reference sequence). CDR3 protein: CSAFGTEVEAFF. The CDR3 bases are TGCAGTGCCTTCGGGACAGAAGTTGAAGCTTTCTTT.

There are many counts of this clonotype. CDR3 amino acids: CASSLGPSGNTIYF. CDR3 coding DNA: TGTGCCAGCAGTTTAGGGCCATCGGGAAACACCATATATTTT. The chain is built from TRBV12-3 or TRBV12-4 and TRBJ1-3; D not certain. V was pared by 1 base and J by 4 bases, with 8 bases between. This CDR3 is 14 amino acids long.